The rows below give T cell receptor beta chains drawn from one sample of a study of blood T cell repertoires in COVID-19. This table comes from immunoSEQ multiplex PCR, and its TCRdb copy is limited to in-frame clones, with some not included. Among approximately 11,000 clones listed, nearly 90% were seen once. Material: peripheral blood. All receptors come from a human donor in a cohort sampled during active COVID-19. CDR3s include the opening cysteine and the closing phenylalanine or tryptophan. A D gene is named only where the DNA matches it firmly. Clone sizes are given selectively: once, few, many, or a class where the clone is expanded.

clone_size j_call d_call v_call cdr3_aa cdr3_nt
NA TRBJ1-1 NA TRBV7-6 CASSLQMNTEAFF TGTGCCAGCAGCTTACAGATGAACACTGAAGCTTTCTTT
NA TRBJ2-7 TRBD2 TRBV2 CASSESGESSYEQYF TGTGCCAGCAGTGAAAGCGGGGAAAGCTCCTACGAGCAGTACTTC
NA TRBJ1-3 TRBD1 TRBV20-1 CSASRGQGSYTIYF TGCAGTGCTAGTAGGGGACAGGGTTCGTACACCATATATTTT
once TRBJ2-7 NA TRBV12-3/TRBV12-4 CASRLTGNYEQYF TGTGCCAGCAGATTAACAGGGAACTACGAGCAGTACTTC
NA TRBJ1-3 NA TRBV7-8 CASSLLLAGNTIYF TGTGCCAGCAGCTTACTACTAGCTGGAAACACCATATATTTT
NA TRBJ1-5 NA TRBV5-6 CASSLAGYQPQHF TGTGCCAGCAGCTTGGCGGGATATCAGCCCCAGCATTTT
few TRBJ2-7 NA TRBV29-1 CSVDSSYEQYF TGCAGCGTTGACAGCTCCTACGAGCAGTACTTC
once TRBJ1-2 NA TRBV20-1 CSGADSYGYTF TGCAGTGGGGCCGACAGCTATGGCTACACCTTC
NA TRBJ1-1 NA TRBV7-6 CASSATLDKGDTEAFF TGTGCCAGCAGCGCGACCTTGGACAAGGGGGACACTGAAGCTTTCTTT
NA TRBJ2-7 NA TRBV4-1 CASSRLLAGGNEQYF TGCGCCAGCAGCCGCCTACTAGCAGGGGGAAACGAGCAGTACTTC
NA TRBJ2-3 TRBD2 TRBV10-1 CASSESGGGVRITDTQYF TGCGCCAGCAGTGAGTCAGGCGGGGGGGTTAGGATCACAGATACGCAGTATTTT
NA TRBJ2-3 NA TRBV19 CASSINGDFTDTQYF TGTGCCAGTAGTATTAATGGAGATTTCACAGATACGCAGTATTTT